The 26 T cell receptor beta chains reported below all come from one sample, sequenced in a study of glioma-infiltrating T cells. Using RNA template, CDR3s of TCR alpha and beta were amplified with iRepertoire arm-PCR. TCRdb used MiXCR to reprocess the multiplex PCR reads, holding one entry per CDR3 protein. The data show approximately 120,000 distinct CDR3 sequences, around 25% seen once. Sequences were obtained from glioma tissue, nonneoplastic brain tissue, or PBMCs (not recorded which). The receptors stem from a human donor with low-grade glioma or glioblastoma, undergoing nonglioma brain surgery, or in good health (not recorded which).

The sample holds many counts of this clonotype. CDR3 sequence: CSALDSRGSEAFF. The CDR3 DNA sequence: TGCAGTGCTCTAGACAGCCGGGGGTCTGAAGCTTTCTTT. The rearrangement joins TRBV20-1 to TRBJ1-1; D perhaps matches TRBD1 (5 bases). Trimming pared 5 bases from V and 6 bases from J, leaving 16 bases between. Germline V gene sequence: CDR1 DFQATT, CDR2 SNEGSKA (reference sequence). The CDR3 is 13 amino acids.

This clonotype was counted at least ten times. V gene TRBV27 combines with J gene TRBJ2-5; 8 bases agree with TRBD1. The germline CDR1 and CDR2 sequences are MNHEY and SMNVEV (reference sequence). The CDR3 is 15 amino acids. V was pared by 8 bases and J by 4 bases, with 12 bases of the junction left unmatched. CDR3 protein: CASGPDRVRAETQYF. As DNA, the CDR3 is TGTGCCAGCGGACCGGACAGGGTACGGGCAGAGACCCAGTACTTC.

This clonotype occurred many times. The CDR3 DNA follows: TGTGCCAGCAGTTACGCGTCTGAGCAGTACTTC. Its translation is CASSYASEQYF. This chain uses TRBV6-2 or TRBV6-3 with TRBJ2-7; no clear D. The CDR3 consists of 11 residues. The germline CDR1 and CDR2 sequences are MNHEY and SVGEGT. V lost 2 bases, J lost 7 bases, and 6 bases lay in between.

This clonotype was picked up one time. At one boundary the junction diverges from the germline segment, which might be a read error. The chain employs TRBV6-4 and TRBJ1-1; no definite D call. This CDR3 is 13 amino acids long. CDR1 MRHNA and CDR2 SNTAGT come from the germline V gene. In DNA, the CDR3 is TGTGCCAGCAGTCCCACCCCGAGAACTGAAGCCTTCTTT. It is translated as CASSPTPRTEAFF.

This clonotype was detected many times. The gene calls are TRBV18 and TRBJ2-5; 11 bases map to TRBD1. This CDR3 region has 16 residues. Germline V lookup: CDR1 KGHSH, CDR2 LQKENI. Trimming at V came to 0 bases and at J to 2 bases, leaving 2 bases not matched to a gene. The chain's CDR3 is CASSPPDRGRQETQYF. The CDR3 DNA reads TGTGCCAGCTCACCACCGGACAGGGGGCGGCAAGAGACCCAGTACTTC.

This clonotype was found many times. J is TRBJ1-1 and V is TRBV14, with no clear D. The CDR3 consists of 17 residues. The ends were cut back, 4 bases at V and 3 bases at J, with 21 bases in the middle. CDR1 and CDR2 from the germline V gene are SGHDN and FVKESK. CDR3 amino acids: CASSPPGWIGDDTEAFF. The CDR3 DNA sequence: TGTGCCAGCAGCCCGCCCGGCTGGATCGGTGACGACACTGAAGCTTTCTTT.

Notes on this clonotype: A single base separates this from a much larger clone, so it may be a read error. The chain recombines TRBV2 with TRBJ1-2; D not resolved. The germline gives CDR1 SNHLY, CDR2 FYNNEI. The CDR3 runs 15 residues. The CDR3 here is CASSDVPDLNYCYTF. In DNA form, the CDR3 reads TGTGCCAGCAGTGATGTGCCAGACCTTAACTATTGCTACACCTTC.

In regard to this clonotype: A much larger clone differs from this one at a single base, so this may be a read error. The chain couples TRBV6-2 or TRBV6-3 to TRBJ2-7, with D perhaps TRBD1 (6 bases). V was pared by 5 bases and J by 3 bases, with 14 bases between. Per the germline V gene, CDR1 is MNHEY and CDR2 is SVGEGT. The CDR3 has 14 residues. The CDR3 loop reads CASSTGGRVYEQYF. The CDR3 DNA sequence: TGTGCCAGCAGTACTGGGGGCAGGGTCTACGAGCAGTACTTC.

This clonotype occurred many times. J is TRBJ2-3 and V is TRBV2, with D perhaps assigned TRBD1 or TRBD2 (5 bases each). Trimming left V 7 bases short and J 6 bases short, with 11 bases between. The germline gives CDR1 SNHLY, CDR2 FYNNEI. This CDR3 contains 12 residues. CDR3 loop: CASTQGEDTQYF. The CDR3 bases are TGTGCCAGCACCCAGGGAGAGGATACGCAGTATTTT.

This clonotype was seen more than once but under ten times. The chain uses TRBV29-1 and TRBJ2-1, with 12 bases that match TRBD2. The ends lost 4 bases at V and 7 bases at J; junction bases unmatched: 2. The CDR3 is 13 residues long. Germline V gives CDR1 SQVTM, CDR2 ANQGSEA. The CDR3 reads CSVGTSGKNEQFF. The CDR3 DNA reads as TGCAGCGTTGGGACTAGCGGGAAGAATGAGCAGTTCTTC.

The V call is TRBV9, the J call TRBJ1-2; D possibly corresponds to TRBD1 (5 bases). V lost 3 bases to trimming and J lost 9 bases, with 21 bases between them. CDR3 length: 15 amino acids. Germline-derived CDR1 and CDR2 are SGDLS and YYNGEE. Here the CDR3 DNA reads TGTGCCAGCAGCGCAGATGCCGGGACGGATTATAGCTACACCTTC. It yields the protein CASSADAGTDYSYTF.

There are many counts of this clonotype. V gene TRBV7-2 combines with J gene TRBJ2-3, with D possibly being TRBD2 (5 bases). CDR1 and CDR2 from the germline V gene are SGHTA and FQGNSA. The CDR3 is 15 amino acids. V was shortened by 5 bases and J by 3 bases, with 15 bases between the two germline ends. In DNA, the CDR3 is TGTGCCAGCAGCCCCCGGGGTCGGTTTACAGATACGCAGTATTTT. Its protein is CASSPRGRFTDTQYF.

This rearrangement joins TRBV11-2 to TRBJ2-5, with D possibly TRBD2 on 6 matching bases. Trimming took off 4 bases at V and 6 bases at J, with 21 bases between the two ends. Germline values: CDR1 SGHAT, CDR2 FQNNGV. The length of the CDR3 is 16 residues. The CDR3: CASSSLLKGGRKTQYF. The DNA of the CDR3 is TGTGCCAGCAGCTCCTTACTGAAAGGAGGGAGGAAGACCCAGTACTTC.

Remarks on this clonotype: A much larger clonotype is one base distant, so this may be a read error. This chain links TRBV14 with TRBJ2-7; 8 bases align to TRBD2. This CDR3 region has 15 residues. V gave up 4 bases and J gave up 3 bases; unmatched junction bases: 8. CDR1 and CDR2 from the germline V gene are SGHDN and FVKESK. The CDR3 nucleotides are TGTGCCAGCAGCCTCGGACTAGCACCTAACTACGAGCAGTACTTC. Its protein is CASSLGLAPNYEQYF. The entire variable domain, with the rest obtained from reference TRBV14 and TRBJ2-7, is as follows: EAGVTQFPSHSVIEKGQTVTLRCDPISGHDNLYWYRRVMGKEIKFLLHFVKESKQDESGMPNNRFLAERTGGTYSTLKVQPAELEDSGVYFCASSLGLAPNYEQYFGPGTRLTVT.

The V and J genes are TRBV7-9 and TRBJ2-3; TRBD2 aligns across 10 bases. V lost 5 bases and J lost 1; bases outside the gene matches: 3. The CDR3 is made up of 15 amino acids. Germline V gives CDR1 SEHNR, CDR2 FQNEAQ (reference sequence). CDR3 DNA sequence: TGTGCCAGCAGCCTTAGCGGGGGGCGCACAGATACGCAGTATTTT. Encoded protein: CASSLSGGRTDTQYF.

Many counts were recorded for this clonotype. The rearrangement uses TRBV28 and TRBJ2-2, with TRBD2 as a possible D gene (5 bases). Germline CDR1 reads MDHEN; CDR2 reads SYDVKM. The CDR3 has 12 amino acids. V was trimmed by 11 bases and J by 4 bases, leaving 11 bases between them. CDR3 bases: TGTGCCGGGAGAGACCTCACCGGGGAGCTGTTTTTT. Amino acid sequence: CAGRDLTGELFF.

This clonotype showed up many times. The CDR3 region is CASSPLRSNTEAFF. In nucleotides, the CDR3 is TGTGCCAGCTCGCCTCTTAGGTCGAACACTGAAGCTTTCTTT. The rearrangement links TRBV18 to TRBJ1-1; D unresolved. The CDR3 is 14 residues long. Trimming left V 6 bases short and J 1 base short, with 12 bases between. From germline, CDR1 is KGHSH and CDR2 LQKENI.

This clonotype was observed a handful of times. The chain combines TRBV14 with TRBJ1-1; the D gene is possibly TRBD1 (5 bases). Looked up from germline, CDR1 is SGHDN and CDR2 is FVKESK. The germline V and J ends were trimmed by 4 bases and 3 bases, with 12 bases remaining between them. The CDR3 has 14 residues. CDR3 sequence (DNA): TGTGCCAGCAGCCCTGGGGGGGTGGACACTGAAGCTTTCTTT. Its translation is CASSPGGVDTEAFF.

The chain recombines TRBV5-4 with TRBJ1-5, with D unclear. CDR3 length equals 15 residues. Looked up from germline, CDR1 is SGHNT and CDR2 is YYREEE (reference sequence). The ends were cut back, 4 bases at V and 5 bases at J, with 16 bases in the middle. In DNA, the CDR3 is TGTGCCAGCAGCCCCACCCCAGGAGTGGATCAGCCCCAGCATTTT. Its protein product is CASSPTPGVDQPQHF.

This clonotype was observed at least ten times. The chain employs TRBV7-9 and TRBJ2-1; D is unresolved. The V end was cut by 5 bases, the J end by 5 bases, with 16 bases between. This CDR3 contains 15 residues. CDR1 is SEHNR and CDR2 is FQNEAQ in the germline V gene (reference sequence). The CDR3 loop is CASSPRPSGDNEQFF. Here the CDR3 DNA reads TGTGCCAGCAGCCCTAGGCCGTCTGGGGACAATGAGCAGTTCTTC.

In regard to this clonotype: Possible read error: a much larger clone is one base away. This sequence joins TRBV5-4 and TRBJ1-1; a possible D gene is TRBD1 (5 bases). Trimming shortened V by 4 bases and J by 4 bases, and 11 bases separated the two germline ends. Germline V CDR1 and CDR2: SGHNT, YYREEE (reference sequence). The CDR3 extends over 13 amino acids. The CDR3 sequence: CASSQTGPTEAFF. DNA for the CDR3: TGTGCCAGCAGCCAGACGGGGCCCACTGAAGCTTTCTTT.

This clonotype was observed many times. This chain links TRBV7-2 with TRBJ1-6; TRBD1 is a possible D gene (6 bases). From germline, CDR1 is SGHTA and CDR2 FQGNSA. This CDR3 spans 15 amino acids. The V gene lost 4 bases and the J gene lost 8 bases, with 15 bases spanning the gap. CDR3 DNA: TGTGCCAGCAGCTCGATCGGGACAAGGGATTCACCCCTCCACTTT. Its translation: CASSSIGTRDSPLHF.

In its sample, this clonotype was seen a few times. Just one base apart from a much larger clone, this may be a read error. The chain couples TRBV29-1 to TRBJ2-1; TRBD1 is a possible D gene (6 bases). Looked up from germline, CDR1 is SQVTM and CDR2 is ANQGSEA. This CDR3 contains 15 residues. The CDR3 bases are TGCAACGCCGGAGCGGACAGCCGGGCCTACAATGAGCAGTTCTTC. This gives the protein CNAGADSRAYNEQFF.

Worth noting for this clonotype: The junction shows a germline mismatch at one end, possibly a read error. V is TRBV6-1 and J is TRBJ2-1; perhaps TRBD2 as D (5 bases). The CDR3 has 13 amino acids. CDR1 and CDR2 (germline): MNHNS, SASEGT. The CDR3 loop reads CASTDGQTTEHFF. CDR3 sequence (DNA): TGTGCCAGTACAGACGGCCAGACTACTGAGCATTTCTTC.

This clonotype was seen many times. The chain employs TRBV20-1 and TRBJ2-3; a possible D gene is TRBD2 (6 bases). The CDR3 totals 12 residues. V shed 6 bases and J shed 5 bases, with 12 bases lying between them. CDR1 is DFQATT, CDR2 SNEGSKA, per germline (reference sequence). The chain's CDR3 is CSARTRGDTQYF. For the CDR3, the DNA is TGCAGTGCGAGGACGCGGGGAGATACGCAGTATTTT.

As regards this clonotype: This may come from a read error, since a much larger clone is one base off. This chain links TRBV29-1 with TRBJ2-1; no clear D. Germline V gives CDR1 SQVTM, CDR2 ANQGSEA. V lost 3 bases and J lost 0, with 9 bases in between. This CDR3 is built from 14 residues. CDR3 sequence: CSVDRDSSYNEQFF. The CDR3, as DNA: TGCAGCGTTGATAGGGATAGCTCCTACAATGAGCAGTTCTTC.